These 30 T cell receptor beta chains share one sample of origin, sequenced in a study of blood T cells in healthy people across ages. The second PCR ran roughly 6 to 11 cycles with a sample-barcoded 5' primer and J-beta primers. MiXCR, applied by TCRdb to the 5' RACE reads, yields one record per CDR3 protein. The sample records 950,000 to 1,200,000 distinct CDR3 sequences, roughly two fifths being singletons. Material: blood. The origin of the receptors is a man between 18 and 29 years old in good health.

The chain couples TRBV27 to TRBJ2-7; no definite D call. This CDR3 has 14 residues. V was shortened by 3 bases and J by 9 bases, with 18 bases between the two germline ends. Looked up from germline, CDR1 is MNHEY and CDR2 is SMNVEV (reference sequence). The chain's CDR3 is CASSFKGTPLWQYF. The CDR3 nucleotides are TGTGCCAGCAGTTTCAAGGGAACCCCGCTCTGGCAGTACTTC.

The chain has TRBV6-5 and TRBJ1-1, with D possibly being TRBD1 (6 bases). This CDR3 has 14 amino acids. Germline V gives CDR1 MNHEY, CDR2 SVGAGI. V lost 10 bases and J 1 base, leaving 16 bases between the germline ends. DNA of the CDR3: TGTGCCACAGGGACACCCGCTTCGAACACTGAAGCTTTCTTT. Its protein product is CATGTPASNTEAFF.

The J gene is TRBJ2-5, the V gene TRBV4-2, with TRBD2 identical over 7 bases. Germline V gene lookup returns CDR1 LGHNA and CDR2 YNFKEQ. The CDR3 is made up of 16 amino acids. V dropped 3 bases and J dropped 7; count of bases not matched to a gene: 14. The CDR3 region has the DNA TGTGCCAGCAGCCATACCCGGGACTACGGATCGGGGACCCAGTACTTC. The encoded protein is CASSHTRDYGSGTQYF.

V is TRBV7-6 and J is TRBJ1-2, with D tentatively TRBD1 (6 bases). Deletions cut 5 bases from V and 2 bases from J, with 12 bases between. The CDR3 loop spans 14 amino acids. Per germline, CDR1 SGHVS and CDR2 FNYEAQ. CDR3 protein: CASSQTQGNYGYTF. The CDR3 DNA follows: TGTGCCAGCAGCCAAACACAGGGCAACTATGGCTACACCTTC.

This clonotype was counted a few times. The chain is built from TRBV12-3 or TRBV12-4 and TRBJ1-6; maybe TRBD1 (5 bases). Trimming removed 4 bases at V and 6 bases at J, with 13 bases between. CDR3 size: 15 residues. The CDR3 protein is CASSSVFGGNSPLHF. In nucleotides, the CDR3 is TGTGCCAGCAGTTCGGTATTCGGGGGTAATTCACCCCTCCACTTT.

Details on this clonotype: A much more abundant neighbour one base away suggests this may be a read error. The chain employs TRBV6-5 and TRBJ2-1; 7 bases match TRBD2. Germline trimming cut 6 bases from V and 2 bases from J; bases unmatched to any gene: 1. CDR1 and CDR2 from the germline V gene are MNHEY and SVGAGI. This CDR3 is built from 13 residues. The CDR3 DNA follows: TGTGCCAGCAGGGGGGGGACCTACAATGAGCAGTTCTTC. This sequence encodes CASRGGTYNEQFF.

The chain has TRBV4-3 and TRBJ1-2; the D is unclear. Germline CDR1 reads LGHNA; CDR2 reads YSLEER. Trimming removed 4 bases from V and 5 bases from J, with 20 bases in between. The CDR3 is 16 residues long. CDR3 in amino acids: CASSPALKAVQYGYTF. The CDR3 region has the DNA TGCGCCAGCAGCCCGGCCCTGAAGGCAGTCCAGTATGGCTACACCTTC.

This clonotype was counted a single time. A much more abundant neighbour one base away suggests this may be a read error. The rearrangement uses TRBV4-3 and TRBJ2-3, with TRBD1 matching over 7 bases. The junction had 9 bases not matched to a gene; V was cut back by 3 bases and J by 6 bases. The CDR3 has 15 residues. In germline, CDR1 is LGHNA, CDR2 YSLEER. CDR3 coding DNA: TGCGCCAGCAGCCAGTATGGCAAGGGGGCCGATACGCAGTATTTT. Residues: CASSQYGKGADTQYF.

V usage is TRBV28 and J usage is TRBJ1-4; no firm D call. Trimming left V 3 bases short and J 2 bases short, with 1 base between. Germline V CDR1 and CDR2: MDHEN, SYDVKM. The length of the CDR3 is 12 residues. CDR3 sequence: CASSFTNEKLFF. CDR3 DNA: TGTGCCAGCAGTTTCACTAATGAAAAACTGTTTTTT. Drawing the rest from reference TRBV28 and TRBJ1-4, the complete variable domain is DVKVTQSSRYLVKRTGEKVFLECVQDMDHENMFWYRQDPGLGLRLIYFSYDVKMKEKGDIPEGYSVSREKKERFSLILESASTNQTSMYLCASSFTNEKLFFGSGTQLSVL.

This clonotype came up a few times. The J gene is TRBJ1-2, the V gene TRBV20-1; tentatively, D is TRBD1 (6 bases). The V gene's germline CDR1 is DFQATT and CDR2 SNEGSKA (reference sequence). V was shortened by 6 bases and J by 4 bases, with 12 bases between the two germline ends. This CDR3 is 12 amino acids long. CDR3 sequence: CSAGGTTYGYTF. CDR3 bases: TGCAGTGCCGGGGGCACGACCTATGGCTACACCTTC.

This clonotype was observed a few times. The chain carries TRBV4-1 and TRBJ2-1, with 7 bases identical to TRBD2. This CDR3 has 15 amino acids. V gave up 0 bases and J gave up 8 bases; unmatched junction bases: 7. Per the germline V gene, CDR1 is MGHRA and CDR2 is YSYEKL. The CDR3 spells CASSQDPASGDEQFF. CDR3 sequence (DNA): TGCGCCAGCAGCCAAGATCCCGCTAGCGGCGATGAGCAGTTCTTC.

The V gene is TRBV20-1, the J gene TRBJ1-2, with D tentatively TRBD1 (6 bases). This CDR3 region has 12 residues. Germline loops: CDR1 DFQATT, CDR2 SNEGSKA (reference sequence). V was cut by 1 base and J by 6 bases, with 9 bases left in between. As DNA, the CDR3 is TGCAGTGCTAGAGCAGGGGAAAATGGCTACACCTTC. Protein product: CSARAGENGYTF.

This chain joins TRBV6-2 or TRBV6-3 and TRBJ1-1; no clear D. The CDR3 is 15 amino acids. CDR1 is MNHEY, CDR2 SVGEGT, per germline. Trimming stripped 0 bases from V and 1 base from J, with 9 bases between. The CDR3 spells CASSYSSHQNTEAFF. The CDR3 DNA reads TGTGCCAGCAGTTACTCTTCACATCAGAACACTGAAGCTTTCTTT.

This clonotype came up many times. The chain carries TRBV10-3 and TRBJ2-1; no clear D. The CDR3 sequence is 16 residues long. The V gene lost 2 bases and the J gene lost 5 bases, with 16 bases spanning the gap. The germline CDR1 and CDR2 sequences are ENHRY and SYGVKD. The CDR3 is CAISEIRAGANNEQFF. In nucleotides, the CDR3 is TGTGCCATCAGTGAGATAAGGGCCGGAGCGAACAATGAGCAGTTCTTC.

This clonotype was counted only a few times. DNA for the CDR3: TGTGCCAGCAGTTTCAGGACTAGCGGGGGGGCGTACCAAGAGACCCAGTACTTC. The encoded protein is CASSFRTSGGAYQETQYF. The genes are TRBV27 and TRBJ2-5, with 15 bases lining up with TRBD2. This CDR3 has 18 residues. Trimming removed 3 bases from V and 0 bases from J; junction bases left unmatched: 5. Looked up from germline, CDR1 is MNHEY and CDR2 is SMNVEV (reference sequence).

This clonotype was seen at least ten times. One junction end does not reproduce the germline sequence, and a read error may be involved. This chain links TRBV4-1 with TRBJ2-1; weak D call: TRBD2 (6 bases). Per germline, CDR1 MGHRA and CDR2 YSYEKL. The CDR3 runs 13 residues. Here the CDR3 reads CASSQVGGNEQFF. For the CDR3, the DNA is TGTGCCAGCAGCCAAGTTGGAGGGAATGAGCAGTTCTTC.

Of note for this clonotype: A junction boundary mismatches the germline segment, possibly from a read error. The V gene is TRBV6-1, the J gene TRBJ2-7, with a possible D match to TRBD2 (5 bases). The CDR3 spans 15 residues. Looked up from germline, CDR1 is MNHNS and CDR2 is SASEGT. The CDR3 loop reads CACSEDGGLAYEQYF. DNA of the CDR3: TGTGCCTGCAGTGAAGACGGCGGGCTAGCCTACGAGCAGTACTTC.

The table lists this clonotype with a few counts. V is TRBV20-1 and J is TRBJ1-1; D is undetermined. Germline CDR1 DFQATT, CDR2 SNEGSKA (reference sequence). Trimming took 0 bases from V and 0 from J, leaving 8 bases between them. The CDR3 consists of 14 residues. CDR3 nucleotides: TGCAGTGCTAGAGAAAACAGCTTGAACACTGAAGCTTTCTTT. Its protein product is CSARENSLNTEAFF.

The chain joins TRBV13 to TRBJ2-3; D may be TRBD2 (5 bases). V lost 3 bases to trimming and J lost 0 bases, with 13 bases between them. This CDR3 is built from 16 residues. Germline loops: CDR1 PRHDT, CDR2 FYEKMQ (reference sequence). CDR3 nucleotide sequence: TGTGCCAGCAGCTTTGTCCCAGCGGAGAGCACAGATACGCAGTATTTT. Protein: CASSFVPAESTDTQYF.

The chain links TRBV7-2 to TRBJ2-1; D gene unclear. The CDR3 runs to 15 residues. Germline lookup yields CDR1 SGHTA and CDR2 FQGNSA. Trimming cost V 4 bases and J 6 bases, with 16 bases left between them. CDR3 coding DNA: TGTGCCAGCAGCTCCCAAGGGTATACCCTCAATGAGCAGTTCTTC. It specifies CASSSQGYTLNEQFF.

The chain links TRBV18 to TRBJ2-5; no definite D call. Trimming removed 2 bases from V and 4 bases from J, with 5 bases in between. Germline V CDR1 and CDR2: KGHSH, LQKENI. The CDR3 spans 12 residues. CDR3 DNA sequence: TGTGCCAGCTCACCAGCGACAGAGACCCAGTACTTC. It translates to CASSPATETQYF.

This chain's CDR3 is CASSHLAGTGRNEQFF. The CDR3 DNA reads as TGTGCCAGCAGCCACTTGGCCGGGACAGGGCGTAATGAGCAGTTCTTC. This chain connects TRBV6-2 or TRBV6-3 to TRBJ2-1, with 9 nucleotides matching TRBD1. CDR3 length: 16 residues. The V segment lost 6 bases and the J segment 7 bases; nucleotides outside the gene matches: 13. Germline CDR1 and CDR2: MNHEY and SVGEGT.

The chain combines TRBV20-1 with TRBJ2-3, with TRBD2 identical over 8 bases. J was trimmed by 2 bases and V by 4 bases; bases with no gene match: 5. Germline-derived CDR1 and CDR2 are DFQATT and SNEGSKA (reference sequence). This CDR3 comprises 14 residues. This chain's CDR3 is CSATTGRDTDTQYF. In DNA form, the CDR3 reads TGCAGTGCTACCACCGGGAGGGACACAGATACGCAGTATTTT.

The chain links TRBV4-1 to TRBJ2-5; D is uncertain. The CDR3 covers 14 residues. Germline CDR1 MGHRA, CDR2 YSYEKL. Trimming cost V 3 bases and J 5 bases, with 13 bases left between them. The CDR3, as DNA: TGCGCCAGCAGCCAGGAGATAGTCGCGGAGACCCAGTACTTC. It translates to CASSQEIVAETQYF.

The chain joins TRBV4-3 to TRBJ1-6; the D is unclear. Trimming took 4 bases from V and 10 from J, leaving 17 bases between them. Germline CDR1 reads LGHNA; CDR2 reads YSLEER. The CDR3 runs 15 residues. CDR3 nucleotide sequence: TGCGCCAGCAGCCCCTCGGGCAGTTGGCAGTCACCCCTCCACTTT. It yields the protein CASSPSGSWQSPLHF.

This clonotype was detected a few times. The rearrangement links TRBV6-2 or TRBV6-3 to TRBJ1-1, with 7 positions matching TRBD1. With 2 bases clipped from V and 0 bases from J, the junction kept 9 bases outside the gene matches. Germline CDR1 and CDR2: MNHEY and SVGEGT. CDR3 length equals 17 residues. This CDR3 reads CASSYAGTADMNTEAFF. The CDR3 DNA is TGTGCCAGCAGTTACGCAGGGACAGCAGACATGAACACTGAAGCTTTCTTT.

CDR3 sequence reads: CASRLSGEGYTF. DNA for the CDR3: TGTGCCAGCAGGTTAAGTGGGGAGGGCTACACCTTC. The V call is TRBV28, the J call TRBJ1-2; D gene ambiguous. This CDR3 is 12 amino acids long. The V end was cut by 6 bases, the J end by 8 bases, with 13 bases between. Germline-derived CDR1 and CDR2 are MDHEN and SYDVKM.

The rearrangement joins TRBV5-1 to TRBJ1-1; perhaps TRBD1 as D (5 bases). V lost 6 bases to trimming and J lost 0 bases, with 21 bases between them. Germline lookup yields CDR1 SGHRS and CDR2 YFSETQ. The length of the CDR3 is 17 residues. This chain's CDR3 is CASNRSPDTGMNTEAFF. CDR3 DNA sequence: TGCGCCAGCAATCGGTCCCCGGACACCGGAATGAACACTGAAGCTTTCTTT.

The chain links TRBV25-1 to TRBJ1-1; TRBD1 matches 8 bases. The trim removed 4 bases at V and 6 bases at J, leaving 10 bases unmatched. Looked up from germline, CDR1 is MGHDK and CDR2 is SYGVNS. The CDR3 loop spans 15 amino acids. The CDR3, as DNA: TGTGCCAGCAGTGCAGCGGACAGGGAAGGGGCTGAAGCTTTCTTT. Residues: CASSAADREGAEAFF.

This clonotype was detected only a few times. The V call is TRBV6-6, the J call TRBJ1-2, with 7 nucleotides matching TRBD1. Per the germline V gene, CDR1 is MNHNY and CDR2 is SVGAGI (reference sequence). V gave up 5 bases and J gave up 5 bases; unmatched junction bases: 8. The CDR3 sequence is 14 residues long. The chain's CDR3 is CASSRDREGYGYTF. The CDR3 region has the DNA TGTGCCAGCAGTCGAGACAGGGAAGGGTATGGCTACACCTTC.